A selection of T cell receptor beta chains follows, all from one sample in a study of blood T cell repertoires in COVID-19. TCRdb keeps only in-frame clones here, not all; method: immunoSEQ multiplex PCR. The data hold tens of thousands of clones, with 70% to 90% observed a single time. Material: peripheral blood. The receptors here all came from a man aged 50 to 60 with COVID-19, enrolled during active disease. The CDR3 runs from the conserved cysteine through the conserved F or W. D genes are given only for firm matches. Some rows mark clone size as missing; the rest say once, few, many or name a class of expanded clone.

abundance: -; d_gene: TRBD2; j_gene: TRBJ2-3; len: 16; v_gene: TRBV19; CDR3aa: CASSTSSGGATDTQYF; CDR3nt: TGTGCCAGTAGTACCTCTAGCGGGGGGGCCACAGATACGCAGTATTTT
abundance: -; d_gene: TRBD1; j_gene: TRBJ1-1; len: 15; v_gene: TRBV5-1; CDR3aa: CASSPRDRVIVEAFF; CDR3nt: TGCGCCAGCAGCCCCCGGGACAGGGTAATTGTTGAAGCTTTCTTT
abundance: -; d_gene: TRBD1; j_gene: TRBJ2-2; len: 15; v_gene: TRBV5-1; CDR3aa: CASSTGTGQTGELFF; CDR3nt: TGCGCCAGCAGCACGGGGACAGGTCAGACCGGGGAGCTGTTTTTT
abundance: -; d_gene: TRBD1; j_gene: TRBJ1-4; len: 14; v_gene: TRBV6-6; CDR3aa: CASSYDRGQEKLFF; CDR3nt: TGTGCCAGCAGTTATGATAGGGGGCAGGAAAAACTGTTTTTT
abundance: -; d_gene: -; j_gene: TRBJ2-7; len: 12; v_gene: TRBV11-2; CDR3aa: CASSHQNYEQYF; CDR3nt: TGTGCCAGCAGCCATCAAAACTACGAGCAGTACTTC
abundance: -; d_gene: -; j_gene: TRBJ2-7; len: 14; v_gene: TRBV27; CDR3aa: CASSLSRGSYEQYF; CDR3nt: TGTGCCAGCAGTTTGTCCAGGGGATCCTACGAGCAGTACTTC
abundance: once; d_gene: -; j_gene: TRBJ1-1; len: 14; v_gene: TRBV27; CDR3aa: CASSLTSGVTEAFF; CDR3nt: TGTGCCAGCAGTTTGACCTCAGGGGTTACTGAAGCTTTCTTT
abundance: -; d_gene: TRBD2; j_gene: TRBJ2-1; len: 13; v_gene: TRBV12-3/TRBV12-4; CDR3aa: CASSSFSGGQQFF; CDR3nt: TGTGCCAGCAGTTCCTTTAGCGGGGGGCAGCAGTTCTTC
abundance: -; d_gene: TRBD1; j_gene: TRBJ1-2; len: 15; v_gene: TRBV7-2; CDR3aa: CASSFYRGKLNGYTF; CDR3nt: TGTGCCAGCAGCTTCTACAGGGGGAAGTTGAATGGCTACACCTTC
abundance: -; d_gene: -; j_gene: TRBJ1-1; len: 12; v_gene: TRBV11-3; CDR3aa: CASSNTGTEAFF; CDR3nt: TGTGCCAGCAGCAACACCGGGACTGAAGCTTTCTTT
abundance: -; d_gene: -; j_gene: TRBJ1-2; len: 16; v_gene: TRBV15; CDR3aa: CATSRDREDSYYGYTF; CDR3nt: TGTGCCACCAGCAGAGATCGGGAGGACAGTTACTATGGCTACACCTTC
abundance: -; d_gene: -; j_gene: TRBJ2-7; len: 11; v_gene: TRBV6-5; CDR3aa: CASYVVGEQYF; CDR3nt: TGTGCCAGCTACGTGGTCGGCGAGCAGTACTTC
abundance: -; d_gene: -; j_gene: TRBJ2-3; len: 13; v_gene: TRBV7-9; CDR3aa: CASSLGIPDTQYF; CDR3nt: TGTGCCAGCAGCTTAGGTATCCCAGATACGCAGTATTTT
abundance: few; d_gene: -; j_gene: TRBJ2-7; len: 14; v_gene: TRBV5-1; CDR3aa: CASSLDQGSYEQYF; CDR3nt: TGCGCCAGCAGCTTGGATCAGGGGAGCTACGAGCAGTACTTC